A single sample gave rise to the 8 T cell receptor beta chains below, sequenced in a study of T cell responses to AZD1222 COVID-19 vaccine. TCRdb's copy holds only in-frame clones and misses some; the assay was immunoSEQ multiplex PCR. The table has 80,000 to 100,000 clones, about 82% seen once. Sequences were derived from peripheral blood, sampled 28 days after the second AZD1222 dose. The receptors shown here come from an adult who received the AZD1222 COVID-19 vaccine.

As DNA, the CDR3 is TGTGCCACCAGTCCGGGGAAAGCCTACGAGCAGTACTTC. This codes for CATSPGKAYEQYF. The V and J genes are TRBV24-1 and TRBJ2-7, with TRBD2 as a possible D gene (5 bases). The CDR3 extends over 13 amino acids. The ends were cut back, 6 bases at V and 2 bases at J, with 10 bases in the middle. Germline lookup yields CDR1 KGHDR and CDR2 SFDVKD.

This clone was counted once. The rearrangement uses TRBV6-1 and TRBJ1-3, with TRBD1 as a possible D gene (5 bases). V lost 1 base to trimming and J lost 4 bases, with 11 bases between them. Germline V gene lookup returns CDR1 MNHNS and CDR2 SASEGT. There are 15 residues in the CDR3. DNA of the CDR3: TGTGCCAGCAGTGAAGGGCAGGGCGTGGGAAACACCATATATTTT. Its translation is CASSEGQGVGNTIYF.

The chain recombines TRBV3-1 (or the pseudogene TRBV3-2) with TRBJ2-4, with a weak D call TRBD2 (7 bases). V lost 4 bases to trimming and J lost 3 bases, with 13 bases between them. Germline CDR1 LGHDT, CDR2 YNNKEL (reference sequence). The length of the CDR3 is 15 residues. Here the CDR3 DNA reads TGTGCCAGCAGCCGAGGGGGGGACAACAAAAACATTCAGTACTTC. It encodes CASSRGGDNKNIQYF.

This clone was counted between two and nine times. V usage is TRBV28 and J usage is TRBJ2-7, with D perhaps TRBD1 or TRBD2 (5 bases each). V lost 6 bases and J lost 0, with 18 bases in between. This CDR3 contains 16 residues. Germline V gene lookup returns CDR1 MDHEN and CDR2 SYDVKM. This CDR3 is CASSYAGTQSSYEQYF. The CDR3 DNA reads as TGTGCCAGCAGCTATGCCGGGACCCAAAGCTCCTACGAGCAGTACTTC.

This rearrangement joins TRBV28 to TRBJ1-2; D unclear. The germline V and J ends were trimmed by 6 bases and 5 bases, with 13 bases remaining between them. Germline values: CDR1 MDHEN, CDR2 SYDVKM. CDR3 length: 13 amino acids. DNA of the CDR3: TGTGCCAGCAGACCAAGACAAGTTTATGGCTACACCTTC. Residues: CASRPRQVYGYTF.

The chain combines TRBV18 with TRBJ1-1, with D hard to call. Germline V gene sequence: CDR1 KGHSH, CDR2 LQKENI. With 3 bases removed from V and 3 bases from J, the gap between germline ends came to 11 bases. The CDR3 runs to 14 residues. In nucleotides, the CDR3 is TGTGCCAGCTCACCGCTCGGGGAGTACACTGAAGCTTTCTTT. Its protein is CASSPLGEYTEAFF.

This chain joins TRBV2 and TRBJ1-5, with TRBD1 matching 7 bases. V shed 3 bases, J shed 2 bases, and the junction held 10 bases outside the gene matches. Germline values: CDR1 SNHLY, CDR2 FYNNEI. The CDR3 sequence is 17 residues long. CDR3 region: CASSDPQGGGGNQPQHF. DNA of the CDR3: TGTGCCAGCAGTGACCCCCAGGGGGGGGGCGGCAATCAGCCCCAGCATTTT.

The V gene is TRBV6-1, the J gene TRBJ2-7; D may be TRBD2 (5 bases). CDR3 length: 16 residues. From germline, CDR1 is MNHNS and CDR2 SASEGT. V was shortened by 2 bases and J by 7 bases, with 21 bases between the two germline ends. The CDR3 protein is CASSENSGYGPREQYF. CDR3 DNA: TGTGCCAGCAGTGAAAACTCGGGGTACGGTCCTAGAGAGCAGTACTTC.